This T cell receptor beta chain was recovered during a study of regulatory T cells in long-lasting Graves disease. Time point: newly diagnosed GD, antithyroid drugs for less than 3 months. The TCR library used RNA extracted from PBMCs. The source of the patients was an endocrinology department in Xi'an, China. With iRepertoire HTBI primers and Arm-PCR of CDR3 regions, TCR beta libraries were built. Each CDR3 protein is one row after TCRdb ran MiXCR on the multiplex PCR reads. The sample includes hundreds of thousands of distinct CDR3 sequences, about 16% of them seen just once. Study-level points and caveats: Preferential use of TRBV28, TRBJ1-2 and TRBJ2-5 was seen in persistent disease. Authors noted too few samples as a limitation.

This CDR3 contains 19 residues. Per germline, CDR1 MNHEY and CDR2 SVGAGI. J was trimmed by 8 bases and V by 0 bases; bases with no gene match: 13. This clonotype was seen a handful of times. Its specificity is not known. This same sample was also part of a study on T cells in Graves' hyperthyroidism and ophthalmopathy.

The chain recombines TRBV6-5 with TRBJ2-3; 14 bases are a match to TRBD2. This sample comprised peripheral blood mononuclear cells (PBMCs), obtained at new diagnosis, from a patient treated with antithyroid drugs. The clonotype was recovered from a woman aged 25 to 45 with Graves disease. CDR3 nucleotides: TGTGCCAGCAGTTACTCGACGGGACTAGCGGGAGTCTTGGCGACTACGCAGTATTTT. Translation: CASSYSTGLAGVLATTQYF.